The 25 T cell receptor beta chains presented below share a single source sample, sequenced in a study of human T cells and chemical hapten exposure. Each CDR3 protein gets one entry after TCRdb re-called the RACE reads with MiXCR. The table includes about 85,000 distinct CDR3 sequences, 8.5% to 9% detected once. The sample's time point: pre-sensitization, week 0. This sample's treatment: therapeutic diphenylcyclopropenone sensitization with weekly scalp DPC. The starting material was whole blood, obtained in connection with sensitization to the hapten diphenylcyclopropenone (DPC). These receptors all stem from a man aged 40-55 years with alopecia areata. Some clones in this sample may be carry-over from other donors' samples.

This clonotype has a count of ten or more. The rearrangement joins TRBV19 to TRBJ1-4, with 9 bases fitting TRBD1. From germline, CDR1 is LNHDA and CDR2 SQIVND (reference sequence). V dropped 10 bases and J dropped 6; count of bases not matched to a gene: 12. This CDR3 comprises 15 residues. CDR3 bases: TGTGCCACCGATCCCGGGGACAGGGTGGATGAAAAACTGTTTTTT. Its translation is CATDPGDRVDEKLFF.

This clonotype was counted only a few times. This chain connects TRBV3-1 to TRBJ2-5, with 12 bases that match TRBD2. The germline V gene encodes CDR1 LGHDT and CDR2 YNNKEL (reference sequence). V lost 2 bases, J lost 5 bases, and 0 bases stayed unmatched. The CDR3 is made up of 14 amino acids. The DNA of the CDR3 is TGTGCCAGCAGCCAAACTAGCGGGAGGGAGACCCAGTACTTC. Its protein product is CASSQTSGRETQYF.

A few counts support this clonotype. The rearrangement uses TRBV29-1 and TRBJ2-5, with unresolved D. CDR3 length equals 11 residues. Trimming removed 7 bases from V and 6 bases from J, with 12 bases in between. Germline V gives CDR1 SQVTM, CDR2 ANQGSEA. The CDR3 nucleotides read TGCAGCGCTCGGATGCAAAAGACCCAGTACTTC. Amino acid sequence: CSARMQKTQYF.

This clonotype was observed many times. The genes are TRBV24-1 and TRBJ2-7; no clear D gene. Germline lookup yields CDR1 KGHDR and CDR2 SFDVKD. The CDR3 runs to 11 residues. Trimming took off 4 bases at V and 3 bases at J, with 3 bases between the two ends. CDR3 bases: TGTGCCACCAGTGACTACTACGAGCAGTACTTC. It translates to CATSDYYEQYF.

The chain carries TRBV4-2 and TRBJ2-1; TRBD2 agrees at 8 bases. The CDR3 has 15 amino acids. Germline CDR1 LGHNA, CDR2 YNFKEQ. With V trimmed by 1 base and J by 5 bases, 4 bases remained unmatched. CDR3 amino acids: CASSQVIAGHNEQFF. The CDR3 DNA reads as TGTGCCAGCAGCCAAGTAATAGCGGGACACAATGAGCAGTTCTTC.

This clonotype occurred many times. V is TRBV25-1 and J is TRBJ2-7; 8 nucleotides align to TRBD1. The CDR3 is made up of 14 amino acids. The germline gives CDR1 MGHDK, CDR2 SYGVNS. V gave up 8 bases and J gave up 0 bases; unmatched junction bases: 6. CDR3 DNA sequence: TGTGCCAGCGCGGACAGGGTGCTCTCCTACGAGCAGTACGTC. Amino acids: CASADRVLSYEQYV.

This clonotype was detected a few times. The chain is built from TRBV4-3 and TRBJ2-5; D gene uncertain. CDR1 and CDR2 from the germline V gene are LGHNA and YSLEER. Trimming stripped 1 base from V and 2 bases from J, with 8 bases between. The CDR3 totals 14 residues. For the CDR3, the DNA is TGCGCCAGCAGCCAAGGAGTGGGGCAAGAGACCCAGTACTTC. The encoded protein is CASSQGVGQETQYF.

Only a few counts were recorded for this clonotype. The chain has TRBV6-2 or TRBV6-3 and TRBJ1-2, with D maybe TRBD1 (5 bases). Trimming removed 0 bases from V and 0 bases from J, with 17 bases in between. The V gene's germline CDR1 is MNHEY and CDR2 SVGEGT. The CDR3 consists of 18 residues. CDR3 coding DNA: TGTGCCAGCAGTTACTCACCGAGACAGCTTGAAGCTAACTATGGCTACACCTTC. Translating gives CASSYSPRQLEANYGYTF.

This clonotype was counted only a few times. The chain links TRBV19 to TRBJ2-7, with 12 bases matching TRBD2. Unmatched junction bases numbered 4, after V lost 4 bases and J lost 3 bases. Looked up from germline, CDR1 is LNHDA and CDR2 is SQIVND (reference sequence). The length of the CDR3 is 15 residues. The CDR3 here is CASSTGLAGNYEQYV. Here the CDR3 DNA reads TGTGCCAGTAGTACAGGACTAGCGGGAAACTACGAGCAGTACGTC.

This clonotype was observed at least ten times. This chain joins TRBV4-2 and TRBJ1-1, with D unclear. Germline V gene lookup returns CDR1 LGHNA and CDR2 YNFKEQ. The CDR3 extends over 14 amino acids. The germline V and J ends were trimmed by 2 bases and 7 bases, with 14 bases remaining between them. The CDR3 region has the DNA TGTGCCAGCAGCCAATCTCCGGGGTTCGGTGAAGCTTTCTTT. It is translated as CASSQSPGFGEAFF.

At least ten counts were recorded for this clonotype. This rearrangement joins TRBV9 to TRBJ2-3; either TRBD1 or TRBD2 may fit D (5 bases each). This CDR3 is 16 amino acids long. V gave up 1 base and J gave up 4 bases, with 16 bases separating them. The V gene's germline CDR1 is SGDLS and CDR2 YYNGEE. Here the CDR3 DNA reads TGTGCCAGCAGCGTACGGGACGGGTCTCTAGCAGATACGCAGTATTTT. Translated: CASSVRDGSLADTQYF.

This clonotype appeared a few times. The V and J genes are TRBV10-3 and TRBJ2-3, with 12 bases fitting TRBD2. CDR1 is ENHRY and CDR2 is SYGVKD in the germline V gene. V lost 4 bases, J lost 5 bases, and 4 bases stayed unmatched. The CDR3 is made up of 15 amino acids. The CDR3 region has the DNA TGTGCCATCAGTGGGACTAGCGGGAATCAAGATACGCAGTATTTT. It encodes CAISGTSGNQDTQYF.

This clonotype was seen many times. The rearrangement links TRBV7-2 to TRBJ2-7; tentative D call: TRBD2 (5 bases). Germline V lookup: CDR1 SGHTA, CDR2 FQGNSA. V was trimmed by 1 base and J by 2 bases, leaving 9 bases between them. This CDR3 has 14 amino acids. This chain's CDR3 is CASSLGDYTYEQYV. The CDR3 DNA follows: TGTGCCAGCAGCTTAGGCGACTATACCTACGAGCAGTACGTC.

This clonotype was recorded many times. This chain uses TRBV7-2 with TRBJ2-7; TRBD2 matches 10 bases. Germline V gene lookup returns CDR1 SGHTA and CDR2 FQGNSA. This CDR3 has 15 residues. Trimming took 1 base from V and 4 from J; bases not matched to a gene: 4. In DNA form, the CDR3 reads TGTGCCAGCAGCTTAGGGCCTAGCGGGAGTTACGAGCAGTACTTC. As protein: CASSLGPSGSYEQYF.

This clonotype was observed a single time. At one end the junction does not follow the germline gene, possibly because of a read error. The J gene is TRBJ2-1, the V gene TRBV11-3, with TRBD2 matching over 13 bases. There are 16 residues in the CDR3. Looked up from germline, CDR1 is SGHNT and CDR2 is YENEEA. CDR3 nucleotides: TGTGCCAGCAGCTTAGGGACTAGCGGGAGCAAGGGTGAGAAGTTCTTC. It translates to CASSLGTSGSKGEKFF.

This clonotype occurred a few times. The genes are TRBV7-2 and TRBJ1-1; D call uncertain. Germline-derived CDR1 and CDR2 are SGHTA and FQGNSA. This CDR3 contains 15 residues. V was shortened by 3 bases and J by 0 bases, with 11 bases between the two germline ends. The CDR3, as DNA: TGTGCCAGCAGCTTGATTGGAGGCGTGAACACTGAAGCTTTCTTT. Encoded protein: CASSLIGGVNTEAFF.

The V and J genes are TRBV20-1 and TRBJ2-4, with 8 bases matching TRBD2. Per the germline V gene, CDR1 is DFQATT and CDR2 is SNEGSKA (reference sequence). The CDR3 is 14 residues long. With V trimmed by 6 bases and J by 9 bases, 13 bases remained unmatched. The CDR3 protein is CSADGSTAGVIQYF. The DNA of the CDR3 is TGCAGTGCCGACGGTTCCACAGCGGGGGTCATTCAGTACTTC.

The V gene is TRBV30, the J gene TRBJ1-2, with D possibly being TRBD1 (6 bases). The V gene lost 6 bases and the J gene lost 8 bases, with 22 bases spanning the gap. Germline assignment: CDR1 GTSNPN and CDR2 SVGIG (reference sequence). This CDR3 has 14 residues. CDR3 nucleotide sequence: TGTGCCTGCAACCCCGGCGACGGGGGCTCAGGCTACACCTTC. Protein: CACNPGDGGSGYTF. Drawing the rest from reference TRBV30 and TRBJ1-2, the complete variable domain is SQTIHQWPATLVQPVGSPLSLECTVEGTSNPNLYWYRQAAGRGLQLLFYSVGIGQISSEVPQNLSASRPQDRQFILSSKKLLLSDSGFYLCACNPGDGGSGYTFGSGTRLTVV.

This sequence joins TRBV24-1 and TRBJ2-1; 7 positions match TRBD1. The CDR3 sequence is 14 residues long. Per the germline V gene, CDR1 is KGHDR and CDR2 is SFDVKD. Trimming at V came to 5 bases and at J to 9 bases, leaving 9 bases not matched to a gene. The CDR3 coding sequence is TGTGCCACCAGTGCTCCGACAGGGCCTGGTGAGCAGTTCTTC. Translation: CATSAPTGPGEQFF.

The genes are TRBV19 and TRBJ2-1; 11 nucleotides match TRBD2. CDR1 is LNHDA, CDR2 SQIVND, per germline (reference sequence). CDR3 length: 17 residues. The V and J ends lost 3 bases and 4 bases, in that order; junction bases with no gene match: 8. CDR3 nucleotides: TGTGCCAGTAGTATCCTCCAGACTAGCGGGGTTTACAATGAGCAGTTCTTC. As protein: CASSILQTSGVYNEQFF.

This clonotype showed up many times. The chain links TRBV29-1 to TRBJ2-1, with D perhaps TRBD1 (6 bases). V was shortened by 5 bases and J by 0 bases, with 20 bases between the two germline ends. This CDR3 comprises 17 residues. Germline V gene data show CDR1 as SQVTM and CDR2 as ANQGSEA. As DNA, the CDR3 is TGCAGCGTTCCGGGACCTCAGGGGCCGCTCTCCTACAATGAGCAGTTCTTC. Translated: CSVPGPQGPLSYNEQFF.

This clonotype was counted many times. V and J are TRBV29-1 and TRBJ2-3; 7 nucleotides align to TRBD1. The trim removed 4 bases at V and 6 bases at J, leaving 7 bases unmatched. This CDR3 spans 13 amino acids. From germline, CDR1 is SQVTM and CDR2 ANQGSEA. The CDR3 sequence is CSVGQGQRDTQYF. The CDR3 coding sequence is TGCAGCGTTGGACAGGGCCAAAGGGATACGCAGTATTTT.

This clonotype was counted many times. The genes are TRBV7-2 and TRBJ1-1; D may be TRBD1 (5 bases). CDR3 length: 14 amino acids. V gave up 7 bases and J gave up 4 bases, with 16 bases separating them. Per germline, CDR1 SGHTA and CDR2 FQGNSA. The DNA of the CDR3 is TGTGCCAGCAATATCCGGGGCGTTAGCACTGAAGCTTTCTTT. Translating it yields CASNIRGVSTEAFF.

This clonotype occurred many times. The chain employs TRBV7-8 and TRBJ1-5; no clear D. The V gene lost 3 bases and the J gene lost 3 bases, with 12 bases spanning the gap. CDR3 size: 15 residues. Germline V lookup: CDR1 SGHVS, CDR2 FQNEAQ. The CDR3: CASSLEGTLNQPQHF. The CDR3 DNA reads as TGTGCCAGCAGCTTGGAGGGTACCCTCAATCAGCCCCAGCATTTT.

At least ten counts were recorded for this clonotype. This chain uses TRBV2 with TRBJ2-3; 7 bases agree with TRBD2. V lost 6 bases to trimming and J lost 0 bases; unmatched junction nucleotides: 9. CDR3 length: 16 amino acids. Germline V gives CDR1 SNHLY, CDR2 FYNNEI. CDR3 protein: CASRGGPDGSTDTQYF. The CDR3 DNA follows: TGTGCCAGCAGGGGAGGGCCGGATGGTAGCACAGATACGCAGTATTTT.